This T cell receptor beta chain emerged from a study of Graves' ophthalmopathy and Graves' hyperthyroidism. Findings and caveats of the study: Detection in blood was also observed for most expanded thyroid clonotypes above 0.001 frequency. In separating ophthalmopathy from stable hyperthyroidism, a 13-signature model achieved 85% to 90% sensitivity and 81.08% specificity.

Comments on this clonotype: Its antigen is as yet unknown. Since no conserved phenylalanine or tryptophan closes the CDR3, a read error is the likely cause.

RNA served as the template for amplifying TCR beta CDR3 regions. The authors performed first-round RT-PCR with HTBI primers and then a second-round multiplex PCR. A single record per CDR3 protein comes from TCRdb applying MiXCR to the multiplex PCR reads. The sample lists over a million distinct CDR3 sequences, less than 45% occurring once. Germline values: CDR1 SGHRS, CDR2 YFSETQ. The CDR3 spans 13 residues. With 4 bases removed from V and 1 base from J, the gap between germline ends came to 9 bases. Recruitment covered hyperthyroidism patients aged 18 to 65 whose new diagnosis was of under 2 months' duration. Each diagnosis was determined on the basis of clinical symptoms, serum thyroxine, TRAb, thyroid ultrasound and orbital computed tomography.

The TCR comes from an adult man with Graves' hyperthyroidism. Sample: peripheral blood or thyroid tissue (not recorded which). The chain is built from TRBV5-1 and TRBJ2-7, with D possibly being TRBD1 or TRBD2 (5 bases each). The CDR3 region is CASSPGPSYEQYL. DNA for the CDR3: TGCGCCAGCAGCCCGGGGCCATCCTACGAGCAGTACCTC.